The rows below give T cell receptor beta chains drawn from one sample of a study of blood T cell repertoires in COVID-19. The repertoire was sequenced with immunoSEQ multiplex PCR; TCRdb's copy has only in-frame clones and lacks some. This table has 300,000 or so clones, around 87% appearing once. Sequenced: peripheral blood. Receptors originate from a man in his forties or fifties with active or convalescent COVID-19. The CDR3 runs from the conserved cysteine through the conserved F or W. The D gene is left open where the match is weak.

D	length	V	J	DNA	CDR3
NA	14	TRBV5-4	TRBJ2-7	TGTGCCAGCAGCCCCGGACAGTGGGGCTACGAGCAGTACTTC	CASSPGQWGYEQYF
NA	16	TRBV19	TRBJ2-1	TGTGCCAGTAACCGTATCGGCGGGTCCTCCTACAATGAGCAGTTCTTC	CASNRIGGSSYNEQFF
TRBD1	17	TRBV7-2	TRBJ1-5	TGTGCCAGCAGCCCCCGTGGCAGGGGGTTTGTCGGTCAGCCCCAGCATTTT	CASSPRGRGFVGQPQHF
TRBD2	23	TRBV6-6	TRBJ2-4	TGTGCCAGCAGTCATCGGACTAGCGGGGGGGCGGGAGCAGACTTCCTAGCCAAAAACATTCAGTACTTC	CASSHRTSGGAGADFLAKNIQYF
TRBD2	21	TRBV5-1	TRBJ2-1	TGCGCCAGCAGCTTGGAGGGGCAGACTAGCGGGAGGGCGAGCTCCTACAATGAGCAGTTCTTC	CASSLEGQTSGRASSYNEQFF
NA	15	TRBV6-6	TRBJ1-2	TGTGCCAGCAGAACGGGGAGGGGTACGAACTATGGCTACACCTTC	CASRTGRGTNYGYTF
TRBD1	15	TRBV24-1	TRBJ2-1	TGTGCCACCAGTGACCTGAGACAGGGGGGCAATGAGCAGTTCTTC	CATSDLRQGGNEQFF
NA	15	TRBV11-2	TRBJ2-2	TGTGCCAGCAGCTTAGGGCAGCCAGGGGCCGGGGAGCTGTTTTTT	CASSLGQPGAGELFF
NA	13	TRBV10-2	TRBJ1-5	TGCGCCAGCAGTGCTGCATCGAGACAGCCCCAGCATTTT	CASSAASRQPQHF
NA	14	TRBV10-3	TRBJ1-5	TGTGCCATCAGTGAGGTCCAGGGAGGTCAGCCCCAGCATTTT	CAISEVQGGQPQHF
NA	16	TRBV18	TRBJ2-3	TGTGCCAGCTCACCACTTTTCGGGATACGGCCAGATACGCAGTATTTT	CASSPLFGIRPDTQYF
NA	16	TRBV7-9	TRBJ2-6	TGTGCCAGCAGCCGCGGGTCCCACTCTGGGGCCAACGTCCTGACTTTC	CASSRGSHSGANVLTF
TRBD2	14	TRBV29-1	TRBJ2-1	TGCAGCGCATCGTCTCTAGCGGGGGGGTTGGAGCAGTTCTTC	CSASSLAGGLEQFF
TRBD1	14	TRBV7-3	TRBJ1-6	TGTGCCAGCAGCTTAGGGACAGCTAATTCACCCCTCCACTTT	CASSLGTANSPLHF
TRBD2	12	TRBV29-1	TRBJ2-5	TGCAGCGTTGAGCTAGCGGGAGGGACCCAGTACTTC	CSVELAGGTQYF
TRBD2	16	TRBV6-5	TRBJ2-3	TGTGCCAGCAGTCACTTCGCGACTAGCGGCACAGATACGCAGTATTTT	CASSHFATSGTDTQYF